Included here is one T cell receptor (beta chain) sequence, with context. The antigen is unknown. This sample was included in a study of PD-1 blockade in classical Hodgkin lymphoma. Study-wide findings and caveats: Reported findings placed baseline TCR diversity lower in newly diagnosed patients (compared with healthy donors). What caused the repertoire differences, perhaps disease activity or prior therapy, remains undefined.

Some clones are missing from TCRdb's copy, which holds only in-frame ones; the method was immunoSEQ multiplex PCR. Among 20,000 to 25,000 clones listed, roughly nine tenths were seen once. V lost 0 bases and J lost 2, with 11 bases in between. The CDR3 covers 16 residues. CDR1 is LGHNA, CDR2 YSLEER, per germline. Time point of the sample: newly diagnosed, previously untreated cHL patient sample. From thawed PBMCs, CD4+ T cells were purified using magnetic negative selection. This clonotype was obtained from a human donor with classical Hodgkin lymphoma. The specimen was CD4+ T cells from blood. The genes are TRBV4-3 and TRBJ2-1, with D perhaps matching TRBD2 (6 bases). Here the CDR3 reads CASSQEGTSTYNEQFF. Written as DNA, the CDR3 is TGCGCCAGCAGCCAAGAAGGGACTTCAACCTACAATGAGCAGTTCTTC.